This T cell receptor beta chain came from a study of cytomegalovirus exposure and HLA in healthy donors (dated by TCRdb to about 2017). As for the study more broadly: An earlier analysis of several hundred of the donors reported more than 250 Gb of sequence data and 100 million to 140 million unique TCR beta sequences from around 200 million T cells. Approximately 300 gigabases of sequencing data and 91 million or so unique TCR sequences made up an early release that covered approximately 650 HLA-typed donors. Of the roughly 390 genotyped donors, 81% fell in the genetic ancestry cluster associated with self-reported Caucasian donors. The study aimed to test whether cataloging public T cell receptors could reveal signatures of past pathogen exposure. The T cell repertoires of some 670 subjects were profiled by immunosequencing and related to cytomegalovirus serostatus. A separate validation cohort of 100 to 150 different subjects was used in addition to the approximately 700-subject first cohort. To predict cytomegalovirus infection status, the study combined high-throughput TCR immunosequencing, statistical association of individual TCRs with disease status, and machine learning. In a later analysis, previously published TCR beta repertoires from hundreds of donors were re-analyzed and high-resolution HLA genotyping was added so that TCR occurrence patterns could be studied. The later analysis used no new phenotypic data to find candidate immune exposures, relying instead on TCR beta sequences and their occurrence across donors. To decide whether each TCR beta V gene segment behaved as functional or pseudogenic, an earlier analysis of some 580 of the donors relied on high-throughput TCR beta sequencing. Alongside the repertoire data, information on donor age, sex, ethnicity and CMV serostatus was compiled. A later genetic analysis took genome-wide SNP genotypes for about 55% of the roughly 700 donors and used that subset as a discovery cohort. Every repertoire in the discovery cohort had been generated on one and the same sequencing platform. Class I and class II HLA loci were covered by the typing at four-digit resolution. The number of donors typed differed by locus, with about 620-630 for A, B, C, DRB1 and DQB1, roughly 520 for DQA1, 606 for DPA1, and 472 for DPB1. Roughly 5 DR-DQ haplotypes were handled as single units for association and clustering, since linkage in the cohort was strong. Among around 400 genotyped donors of the cohort, an average of roughly 230,000 unique TCR beta nucleotide sequences was sequenced per donor, of which 15% to 20% were non-productive.

The germline V and J ends show losses of 5 bases and 5 bases respectively, and no gene match explains 11 bases of the junction. As encoded in the germline V gene, CDR1 is MDHEN while CDR2 is SYDVKM. The cysteine opens and the phenylalanine closes a CDR3 of 16 amino acids. Here the CDR3 DNA is all that survives: 48 bases in frame from base 1. Libraries were built with the immunoSEQ multiplex PCR assay. For the multiplex PCR, a mixture combining 60 forward primers for TCR Vbeta segments and 13 reverse primers for TCR Jbeta segments was used. A multiplex PCR assay on genomic DNA amplified the CDR3 region of rearranged TCR beta genes. The amplified TCR beta libraries were sequenced on the Illumina HiSeq System as 87-base-pair reads. The source study handled its data this way. In a later analysis, roughly 80 million unique TCR beta chains were counted across the approximately 640 repertoires, and around 10 million of these chains were shared by at least two donors. To remove PCR and sequencing errors, raw reads were error-corrected and collapsed into unique sequences using a nearest-neighbor algorithm that merged closely related sequences. To assign V, D and J gene segments, CDR3 sequences were aligned to IMGT reference sequences. For a sequence to be retained, a match of at least six nucleotides was required to both a V gene segment and a J gene segment. Rearrangements were classified as productive when the CDR3 lacked stop codons and remained in frame with V and J, and all other rearrangements were classified as non-productive. Following IMGT convention, CDR3 was defined as the stretch from the second conserved V-encoded cysteine up to the conserved J-encoded phenylalanine. In an earlier analysis of 500 to 650 of the donors, sequences lacking an unambiguous match to a single V gene segment were excluded. An earlier analysis of a few hundred of the donors called V segments functional above 56.7% productive rearrangements and segregating when the between-donor standard deviation exceeded 5%. A statistical classification framework was built for diagnosing cytomegalovirus status from the catalog of TCR beta chain sequences. In a later analysis, TCR nucleotide sequences were compared against IMGT/GENE-DB human TR gene sequences so that V and J genes could be assigned. A later analysis assigned CDR3 sequences and most-parsimonious VDJ recombination scenarios with the TCRdist pipeline. In a later analysis, each TCR beta chain was defined by its CDR3 amino acid sequence together with its V-gene family, and reads without a unique V-gene family were excluded. A later analysis removed 592 highly shared, low-generation-probability nucleotide sequences to deal with suspected cross-contamination and a sequencing artifact. For each public chain, a later analysis derived a clonal expansion index from normalized ranks of inferred template counts within each repertoire. A later analysis computed generation probabilities with a VDJ recombination model fitted to out-of-frame rearrangements, and checked the results against IGoR. In a later analysis, TCR-TCR, TCR-HLA and TCR-CMV co-occurrence was scored with hypergeometric tests, and a repertoire-size bias correction was applied to TCR pairs. A later analysis estimated false discovery rates by permuting HLA or CMV assignments 20 times. A later analysis grouped co-occurring TCRs with DBSCAN, adding TCRdist sequence similarity when clustering within HLA-allele-positive subsets. Repertoires with fewer than 30,000 or more than 120,000 public chains, plus five repertoires with anomalous nucleotide sharing, were excluded from co-occurrence clustering. Entries here come from immuneACCESS through TCRdb and include only in-frame sequences with V and J called. Some clones fail to appear in such tables; in the studies checked, an unresolved V gene covers under half of the shortfall, and the cause of the remainder is unknown. Clone size and the V and J calls come from that table; the DNA yielded D and trimming. The sample table records 120,000 or so clones; around three quarters of these occur just once. Of the sample, 1.5% to 2% falls within the top ten clones.

General conclusions and limits of the study: CMV serostatus was the only immune exposure information available for the cohort. In a later analysis, most CMV-associated TCR beta chains were found to appear HLA-restricted, with HLA associations seemingly driven largely by CMV exposure. Most TCR sequences were observed very rarely across donors, whereas some public TCRs were present in many individuals. A cluster of highly shared sequence variants was judged likely to represent a technical artifact of the sequencing pipeline. The 87-base-pair reads could not distinguish some IMGT-functional V segments, including TRBV6-2 and TRBV6-3, so those segments were excluded. In vitro tests confirmed that a few of the cytomegalovirus-associated TCR beta chains recognize cytomegalovirus antigens. A later genetic analysis reported fewer N-insertions in productive TCRs among donors in an Asian-associated ancestry cluster than the approximately 670-donor mean. At a false discovery rate of 0.05, a later analysis linked approximately 18,000 TCR beta sequences to specific HLA alleles. The classifier was reported to diagnose cytomegalovirus status with high specificity and sensitivity in both the original cohort and the validation cohort. Because HLA typing was unavailable for some donors at each locus, only the typed subset was used in association tests. An earlier analysis of 450 to 750 of the donors showed that most TCR beta V segments appeared in productive rearrangements either about 87% or about 30% of the time, which broadly matched IMGT annotations. According to the authors, the approach could potentially be generalized to other disease states and immunological phenotypes. In a later analysis, the rate of TCR association differed among HLA loci, with DRB1 alleles having the most associated TCRs and HLA-C alleles having the fewest. According to a later analysis, parvovirus B19, influenza, CMV and Epstein-Barr virus appeared linked to several top co-occurrence clusters. Because counts were too low, 15 to 20 rarely observed V segments, including chromosome 9 orphons, were excluded from the earlier analysis of around 640 of the donors. The study gave a list of 150 to 200 TCR beta chains associated with cytomegalovirus. In this cohort, only TCR beta chains were sequenced, and detectable features were limited by the absence of alpha or paired-chain data. A further reported finding was that TCR beta sequences accurately predicted the HLA-A and HLA-B alleles for most subjects in the first cohort. The presence/absence analyses assumed that sequencing depth was roughly uniform across donors, and that assumption may not be true. Compared with equally common non-associated chains, HLA-associated TCR beta chains in a later analysis were more clonally expanded and had lower generation probabilities. An association between a missense DCLRE1C variant and V-gene and J-gene trimming of TCR beta chains was found in a later genetic analysis and replicated in an independent cohort. Correlated functional status among segregating V segments might reflect linkage disequilibrium, but an unknown experimental factor could not be ruled out. When HLA alleles, especially DR and DQ, strongly co-occurred, attributing TCR associations to individual alleles was difficult.

The cohort was made up of 650 to 700 healthy bone marrow donors. At the time of sampling, every cohort member was nominally healthy, though immune exposures that went unrecorded were likely present. The donor tested CMV seronegative, placing the donor among the approximately 360 seronegative members of the cohort. A peripheral blood sample was provided by each donor, and peripheral blood mononuclear cells were used for TCR beta sequencing. Genomic DNA was extracted from the blood cell samples with the Qiagen DNeasy Blood Extraction Kit. About this clone: Its antigen remains undetermined. Base quality data are lacking; no much larger clone is found one base away.

Rearrangement joined TRBV28 to TRBJ2-5, and TRBD1 aligns with 10 junction nucleotides. This receptor was identified in a man between 18 and 29 years old in good health and CMV-seronegative. Specimen: PBMCs. This receptor has the CDR3 CASSEDRGDRGETQYF. The nucleotide sequence reads as follows: TGTGCCAGCAGTGAGGACAGGGGGGATCGTGGGGAGACCCAGTACTTC.